Below are 30 T cell receptor beta chains sequenced from a single sample in a study of shared clonotypes between healthy human individuals. TCRdb keeps only in-frame clones here, not all; method: immunoSEQ multiplex PCR. In the table there are 70,000 to 95,000 clones, about 64% of which are singletons. The sequencing input was memory CD8+ T cells sorted from blood. Indicated subset: CD45RO+ cells pooled with CCR7-negative TemRA cells. Receptors were obtained from a man aged 25-45 years in good health.

The rearrangement links TRBV4-1 to TRBJ2-1, with D tentatively TRBD2 (6 bases). Trimming pared 1 base from V and 4 bases from J, leaving 11 bases between. CDR3 size: 15 residues. Germline lookup yields CDR1 MGHRA and CDR2 YSYEKL. The CDR3 DNA reads as TGCGCCAGCAGCCAAGCGTGGGGGGAGTACAATGAGCAGTTCTTC. This encodes CASSQAWGEYNEQFF.

The CDR3 DNA is TGTGCCAGCAGTGCTGGCACAGTAACCACTGAAGCTTTCTTT. It codes for CASSAGTVTTEAFF. This chain uses TRBV25-1 with TRBJ1-1; no clear D gene. V was trimmed by 4 bases and J by 4 bases, leaving 13 bases between them. The germline V gene encodes CDR1 MGHDK and CDR2 SYGVNS. CDR3 length equals 14 residues.

This clone occurred a few times. The chain recombines TRBV9 with TRBJ1-2, with 8 bases that match TRBD1. This CDR3 region has 15 residues. The germline V gene has CDR1 SGDLS and CDR2 YYNGEE. J gave up 2 bases and V 3 bases, and 6 bases lay outside the gene matches. Here the CDR3 reads CASSAPTGANYGYTF. For the CDR3, the DNA is TGTGCCAGCAGCGCCCCGACAGGGGCGAACTATGGCTACACCTTC.

Written as DNA, the CDR3 is TGTGTTAGCGGCCACTACGAGCAGTACTTC. As protein: CVSGHYEQYF. This sequence joins TRBV27 and TRBJ2-7; TRBD2 might be the D (6 bases). Germline V lookup: CDR1 MNHEY, CDR2 SMNVEV (reference sequence). This CDR3 has 10 residues.

The chain combines TRBV20-1 with TRBJ1-4; 7 bases are shared with TRBD1. Germline CDR1 and CDR2: DFQATT and SNEGSKA (reference sequence). CDR3 length equals 11 residues. Germline trimming cut 6 bases from V and 7 bases from J; bases unmatched to any gene: 2. The CDR3 sequence: CSARTGEKLFF. The CDR3 coding sequence is TGCAGTGCCCGGACAGGTGAAAAACTGTTTTTT.

The chain combines TRBV29-1 with TRBJ2-4, with 9 bases fitting TRBD2. This CDR3 is 16 amino acids long. Germline trimming cut 3 bases from V and 6 bases from J; bases unmatched to any gene: 12. Germline CDR1 is SQVTM and CDR2 is ANQGSEA. The CDR3 here is CSVEGIAGEFGNIQYF. Here the CDR3 DNA reads TGCAGCGTTGAGGGAATAGCGGGAGAGTTTGGAAACATTCAGTACTTC.

This clone was picked up many times. V usage is TRBV11-2 and J usage is TRBJ2-5; tentatively, D is TRBD1 (6 bases). The CDR3 runs 14 residues. Germline V gene sequence: CDR1 SGHAT, CDR2 FQNNGV. The V and J ends lost 3 bases and 5 bases respectively, with 13 bases between them. This chain's CDR3 is CASSFRTEEETQYF. The CDR3 nucleotides are TGTGCCAGCAGCTTCCGGACAGAAGAGGAGACCCAGTACTTC.

This chain links TRBV25-1 with TRBJ2-3, with D tentatively TRBD1 (5 bases). CDR3 size: 14 residues. CDR1 MGHDK and CDR2 SYGVNS come from the germline V gene. V dropped 6 bases and J dropped 0 bases, with 10 bases sitting between them. Here the CDR3 DNA reads TGTGCCAGCAGACAGACAGCCAGCACAGATACGCAGTATTTT. Its translation is CASRQTASTDTQYF.

This chain connects TRBV20-1 to TRBJ2-3; maybe TRBD1 (6 bases). CDR1 DFQATT and CDR2 SNEGSKA come from the germline V gene (reference sequence). V lost 8 bases and J 6 bases, leaving 12 bases between the germline ends. This CDR3 region has 11 residues. Written as DNA, the CDR3 is TGCAGTCTTCTGAGGGGGGATACGCAGTATTTT. This gives the protein CSLLRGDTQYF.

The chain employs TRBV4-1 and TRBJ2-7; no clear D. V was shortened by 2 bases and J by 0 bases, with 8 bases between the two germline ends. This CDR3 has 14 amino acids. Per the germline V gene, CDR1 is MGHRA and CDR2 is YSYEKL. The CDR3: CASSQLTNSYEQYF. CDR3 in DNA: TGCGCCAGCAGCCAACTTACTAACTCCTACGAGCAGTACTTC.

There are a few counts of this clone. The chain links TRBV19 to TRBJ2-1, with a weak D call TRBD2 (5 bases). CDR3 length equals 15 residues. CDR1 LNHDA and CDR2 SQIVND come from the germline V gene (reference sequence). Trimming took off 6 bases at V and 0 bases at J, with 12 bases between the two ends. The CDR3 loop is CASRRRGSSYNEQFF. The DNA of the CDR3 is TGTGCCAGTAGACGCCGGGGTAGCTCCTACAATGAGCAGTTCTTC.

The chain is built from TRBV5-4 and TRBJ2-3; D is uncertain. Germline CDR1 SGHNT, CDR2 YYREEE (reference sequence). The CDR3 runs to 15 residues. Trimming shortened V by 4 bases and J by 1 base, and 13 bases separated the two germline ends. The DNA for the CDR3 is TGTGCCAGCAGCCCATGCCGGATTTGCACAGATACGCAGTATTTT. It translates to CASSPCRICTDTQYF.

V is TRBV19 and J is TRBJ2-3; 11 nucleotides line up with TRBD2. CDR3 length: 18 residues. V shed 3 bases and J 1 base; nucleotides not matched to a gene: 9. In germline, CDR1 is LNHDA, CDR2 SQIVND (reference sequence). The CDR3 DNA sequence: TGTGCCAGTAGTATCCAGTTAGCGGGAGGGCCTCGCACAGATACGCAGTATTTT. It is translated as CASSIQLAGGPRTDTQYF. The full variable domain, rest sourced from reference TRBV19 and TRBJ2-3, is DGGITQSPKYLFRKEGQNVTLSCEQNLNHDAMYWYRQDPGQGLRLIYYSQIVNDFQKGDIAEGYSVSREKKESFPLTVTSAQKNPTAFYLCASSIQLAGGPRTDTQYFGPGTRLTVL.

This rearrangement joins TRBV7-9 to TRBJ2-3, with D perhaps TRBD1 (5 bases). CDR1 SEHNR and CDR2 FQNEAQ come from the germline V gene (reference sequence). The length of the CDR3 is 11 residues. Trimming left V 11 bases short and J 2 bases short, with 8 bases between. The CDR3 reads CAAQDTDTQYF. The DNA for the CDR3 is TGTGCCGCACAGGACACAGATACGCAGTATTTT.

This clone was observed a handful of times. It is likely a read error: a sequence one base away is far more abundant. CDR3 sequence reads: CDSGGGSTEAFF. CDR3 in DNA: TGTGATTCGGGTGGGGGGTCCACTGAAGCTTTCTTT. J is TRBJ1-1 and V is TRBV19; D is possibly TRBD1 (5 bases). Germline assignment: CDR1 LNHDA and CDR2 SQIVND (reference sequence). The length of the CDR3 is 12 residues.

V is TRBV7-2 and J is TRBJ1-4, with D tentatively TRBD1 (5 bases). Germline V gene lookup returns CDR1 SGHTA and CDR2 FQGNSA. Trimming removed 0 bases from V and 0 bases from J, with 11 bases in between. The CDR3 covers 17 residues. The CDR3 region has the DNA TGTGCCAGCAGCTTAGCAGGGGCCGGGACAACTAATGAAAAACTGTTTTTT. Protein: CASSLAGAGTTNEKLFF.

This chain uses TRBV7-9 with TRBJ2-3, with no clear D. CDR1 SEHNR and CDR2 FQNEAQ come from the germline V gene (reference sequence). V was pared by 7 bases and J by 0 bases, with 20 bases between. This CDR3 is built from 17 residues. The CDR3 loop is CASTSGRRIASTDTQYF. CDR3 nucleotide sequence: TGTGCCAGCACCTCGGGCCGGCGGATAGCTAGCACAGATACGCAGTATTTT. Variable domain in full (rest from reference TRBV7-9 and TRBJ2-3): DTGVSQNPRHKITKRGQNVTFRCDPISEHNRLYWYRQTLGQGPEFLTYFQNEAQLEKSRLLSDRFSAERPKGSFSTLEIQRTEQGDSAMYLCASTSGRRIASTDTQYFGPGTRLTVL.

Remarks on this clone: The sample has other DNA sequences that encode this CDR3 too. The V and J genes are TRBV28 and TRBJ2-7, with a tentative D call TRBD2 (6 bases). V lost 8 bases and J 2 bases, leaving 13 bases between the germline ends. Germline V lookup: CDR1 MDHEN, CDR2 SYDVKM. There are 13 residues in the CDR3. The CDR3 sequence is CASSGGGPYEQYF. The CDR3 DNA reads as TGTGCCAGCTCAGGCGGAGGGCCCTACGAGCAGTACTTC.

The chain has TRBV7-9 and TRBJ1-1; D call uncertain. This CDR3 region has 17 residues. V shed 2 bases and J shed 7 bases, with 23 bases lying between them. Germline V CDR1 and CDR2: SEHNR, FQNEAQ (reference sequence). The CDR3 DNA sequence: TGTGCCAGCAGCTTATTCCGTGGCAGTGTTGAATTAGGTGAAGCTTTCTTT. Translating it yields CASSLFRGSVELGEAFF.

This chain joins TRBV7-6 and TRBJ2-7; perhaps TRBD2 as D (5 bases). Germline values: CDR1 SGHVS, CDR2 FNYEAQ. The CDR3 is 15 residues long. V lost 1 base and J lost 7, with 17 bases in between. CDR3 sequence: CASSLGHGIQGEQYF. CDR3 bases: TGTGCCAGCAGCTTAGGGCACGGGATCCAAGGGGAGCAGTACTTC.

The rearrangement links TRBV11-2 to TRBJ2-7; 7 nucleotides agree with TRBD1. The germline V gene encodes CDR1 SGHAT and CDR2 FQNNGV. The ends lost 5 bases at V and 3 bases at J; junction bases unmatched: 7. This CDR3 region has 14 residues. The DNA of the CDR3 is TGTGCCAGCAGCCTCTGGGACAGAAACTACGAGCAGTACTTC. This sequence encodes CASSLWDRNYEQYF.

V is TRBV28 and J is TRBJ2-1, with 8 bases aligning to TRBD1. This CDR3 comprises 17 residues. J gave up 1 base and V 5 bases, and 10 bases lay outside the gene matches. The germline CDR1 and CDR2 sequences are MDHEN and SYDVKM. CDR3 DNA sequence: TGTGCCAGCAGTGACCTAGGACAGGGAAGGTCCTACAATGAGCAGTTCTTC. It codes for CASSDLGQGRSYNEQFF.

The V and J genes are TRBV18 and TRBJ2-7, with D uncertain. V gave up 2 bases and J gave up 0 bases, with 17 bases separating them. CDR1 and CDR2 (germline): KGHSH, LQKENI. The CDR3 contains 17 residues. CDR3 amino acids: CASSPNAGTFSSYEQYF. In DNA form, the CDR3 reads TGTGCCAGCTCACCAAACGCCGGTACATTCAGCTCCTACGAGCAGTACTTC.

This clone was detected once. The DNA of the CDR3 is TGTGCCAGCTCACCCCCGACAGCTAACTATGGCTACACCTTC. Translated: CASSPPTANYGYTF. The genes are TRBV18 and TRBJ1-2; a possible D gene is TRBD1 (5 bases). Germline V CDR1 and CDR2: KGHSH, LQKENI. The V end lost 3 bases, the J end lost 0 bases, and 8 bases lay between the germline ends. CDR3 length: 14 amino acids. Full variable domain (remainder filled in from reference TRBV18 and TRBJ1-2): NAGVMQNPRHLVRRRGQEARLRCSPMKGHSHVYWYRQLPEEGLKFMVYLQKENIIDESGMPKERFSAEFPKEGPSILRIQQVVRGDSAAYFCASSPPTANYGYTFGSGTRLTVV.

The chain employs TRBV6-1 and TRBJ1-2; D unclear. Germline lookup yields CDR1 MNHNS and CDR2 SASEGT. The ends were cut back, 6 bases at V and 3 bases at J, with 14 bases in the middle. The length of the CDR3 is 14 residues. DNA for the CDR3: TGTGCCAGCAGAGCCCCGACGGGGTACTATGGCTACACCTTC. As protein: CASRAPTGYYGYTF.

In this sample, this clone turned up once. This chain connects TRBV7-8 to TRBJ2-2, with D perhaps matching TRBD1 or TRBD2 (5 bases each). The length of the CDR3 is 17 residues. Germline CDR1 reads SGHVS; CDR2 reads FQNEAQ. V dropped 3 bases and J dropped 6 bases, with 20 bases sitting between them. CDR3 amino acids: CASSFRWAGWDPGELFF. The CDR3 bases are TGTGCCAGCAGCTTCCGGTGGGCAGGGTGGGACCCCGGGGAGCTGTTTTTT.

This clone was found once. The chain recombines TRBV5-1 with TRBJ2-1; 11 positions agree with TRBD2. CDR1 is SGHRS and CDR2 is YFSETQ in the germline V gene. J lost 4 bases, V lost 4 bases, and 7 bases had no gene match. The CDR3 length is 16 residues. CDR3 sequence: CASSHASGRPYNEQFF. Written as DNA, the CDR3 is TGCGCCAGCAGCCATGCTAGCGGGAGGCCATACAATGAGCAGTTCTTC.

This clone was detected only a few times. The rearrangement links TRBV4-2 to TRBJ2-3; 10 bases map to TRBD1. The J segment lost 2 bases and the V segment lost 5 bases, leaving 7 bases of the junction unmatched. The CDR3 has 16 amino acids. Germline lookup yields CDR1 LGHNA and CDR2 YNFKEQ. The CDR3 sequence is CASSFGQGVDTDTQYF. The CDR3 region has the DNA TGTGCCAGCAGCTTCGGACAGGGGGTAGACACAGATACGCAGTATTTT.

This chain uses TRBV25-1 with TRBJ2-5; 9 bases fit TRBD1. CDR3 size: 17 residues. Trimming removed 0 bases from V and 5 bases from J; junction bases left unmatched: 10. CDR1 is MGHDK and CDR2 is SYGVNS in the germline V gene. The CDR3 coding sequence is TGTGCCAGCAGTGAATATCGGGACAGGGTTATGCGGGAGACCCAGTACTTC. This gives the protein CASSEYRDRVMRETQYF. The full variable domain, completed using reference TRBV25-1 and TRBJ2-5, is EADIYQTPRYLVIGTGKKITLECSQTMGHDKMYWYQQDPGMELHLIHYSYGVNSTEKGDLSSESTVSRIRTEHFPLTLESARPSHTSQYLCASSEYRDRVMRETQYFGPGTRLLVL.

The chain has TRBV5-1 and TRBJ2-3; perhaps TRBD1 as D (5 bases). The ends were cut back, 2 bases at V and 2 bases at J, with 12 bases in the middle. CDR3 size: 15 residues. Germline V lookup: CDR1 SGHRS, CDR2 YFSETQ. The CDR3 DNA reads TGCGCCAGCAGCTTCCAGGCAGGGCACACAGATACGCAGTATTTT. Its translation: CASSFQAGHTDTQYF.